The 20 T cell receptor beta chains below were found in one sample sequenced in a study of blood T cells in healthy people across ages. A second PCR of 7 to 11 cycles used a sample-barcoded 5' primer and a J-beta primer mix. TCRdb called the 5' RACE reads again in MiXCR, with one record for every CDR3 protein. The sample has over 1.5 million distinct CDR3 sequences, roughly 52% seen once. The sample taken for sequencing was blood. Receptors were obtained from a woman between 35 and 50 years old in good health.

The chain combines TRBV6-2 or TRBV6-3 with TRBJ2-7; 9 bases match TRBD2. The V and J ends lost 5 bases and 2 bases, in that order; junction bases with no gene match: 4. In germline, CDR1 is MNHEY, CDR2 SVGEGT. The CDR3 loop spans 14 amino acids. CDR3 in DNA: TGTGCCAGCAGTAAGACTAGCGGTCCCTACGAGCAGTACTTC. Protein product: CASSKTSGPYEQYF.

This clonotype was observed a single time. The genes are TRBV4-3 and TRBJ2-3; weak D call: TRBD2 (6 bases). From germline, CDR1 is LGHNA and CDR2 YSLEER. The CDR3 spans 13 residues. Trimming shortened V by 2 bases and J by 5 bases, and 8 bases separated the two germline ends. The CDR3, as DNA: TGCGCCAGCAGCCAACGGGAGAGAGATACGCAGTATTTT. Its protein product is CASSQRERDTQYF.

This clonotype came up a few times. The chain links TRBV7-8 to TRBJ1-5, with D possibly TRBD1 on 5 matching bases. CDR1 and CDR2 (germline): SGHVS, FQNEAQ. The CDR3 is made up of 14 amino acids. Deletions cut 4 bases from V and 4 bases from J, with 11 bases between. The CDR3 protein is CASSYTSGNQPQHF. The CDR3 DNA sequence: TGTGCCAGCAGCTATACTTCAGGGAATCAGCCCCAGCATTTT.

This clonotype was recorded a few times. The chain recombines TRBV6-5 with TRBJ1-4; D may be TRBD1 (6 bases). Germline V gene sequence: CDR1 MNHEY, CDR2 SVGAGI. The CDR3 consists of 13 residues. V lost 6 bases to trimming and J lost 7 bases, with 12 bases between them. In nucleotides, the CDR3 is TGTGCCAGCAGACAGGGAATCAGTGAAAAACTGTTTTTT. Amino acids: CASRQGISEKLFF.

CDR3 in amino acids: CASSQDLMGTTSGELFF. The CDR3 coding sequence is TGCGCCAGCAGCCAAGATCTGATGGGGACTACCTCCGGGGAGCTGTTTTTT. This chain joins TRBV4-3 and TRBJ2-2; 7 nucleotides agree with TRBD2. Germline CDR1 reads LGHNA; CDR2 reads YSLEER. There are 17 residues in the CDR3. The trim removed 0 bases at V and 6 bases at J, leaving 10 bases unmatched.

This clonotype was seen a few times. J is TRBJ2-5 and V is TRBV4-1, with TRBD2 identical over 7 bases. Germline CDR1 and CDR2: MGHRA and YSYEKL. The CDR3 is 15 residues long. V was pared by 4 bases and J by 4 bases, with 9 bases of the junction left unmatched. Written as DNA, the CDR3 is TGCGCCAGCAGCCCAGACGGAGGCGGGGGAGAGACCCAGTACTTC. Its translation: CASSPDGGGGETQYF.

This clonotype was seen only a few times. The chain's CDR3 is CASIPDGSSTDTQYF. For the CDR3, the DNA is TGTGCCAGCATCCCGGACGGCTCTAGCACAGATACGCAGTATTTT. The chain combines TRBV6-6 with TRBJ2-3, with D hard to call. This CDR3 is built from 15 residues. Per germline, CDR1 MNHNY and CDR2 SVGAGI (reference sequence). The V end lost 7 bases, the J end lost 0 bases, and 14 bases lay between the germline ends.

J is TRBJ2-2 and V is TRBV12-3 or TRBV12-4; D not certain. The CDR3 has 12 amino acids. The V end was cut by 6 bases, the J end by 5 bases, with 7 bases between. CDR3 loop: CASRTITGELFF. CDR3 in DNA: TGTGCCAGCAGGACAATAACCGGGGAGCTGTTTTTT.

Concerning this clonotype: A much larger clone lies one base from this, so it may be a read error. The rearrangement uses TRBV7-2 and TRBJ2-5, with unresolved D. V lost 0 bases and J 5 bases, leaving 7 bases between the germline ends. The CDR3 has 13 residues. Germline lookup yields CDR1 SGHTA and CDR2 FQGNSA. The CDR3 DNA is TGTGCCAGCAGCTTAGCCCCCGCGGAGACCCAGTACTTC. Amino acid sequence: CASSLAPAETQYF.

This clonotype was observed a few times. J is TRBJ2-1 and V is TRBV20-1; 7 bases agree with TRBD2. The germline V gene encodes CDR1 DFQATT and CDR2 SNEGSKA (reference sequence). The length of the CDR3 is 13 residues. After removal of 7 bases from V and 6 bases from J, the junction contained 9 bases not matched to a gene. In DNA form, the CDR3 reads TGCAGTGGGGATTGGACTAGTGGCAATGAGCAGTTCTTC. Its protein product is CSGDWTSGNEQFF.

CDR3 amino acids: CASAQGAGEQYF. DNA for the CDR3: TGTGCCAGCGCACAGGGGGCGGGAGAGCAGTACTTC. V gene TRBV19 combines with J gene TRBJ2-7; 9 positions match TRBD1. Germline V gene sequence: CDR1 LNHDA, CDR2 SQIVND (reference sequence). The CDR3 has 12 residues. Unmatched junction bases numbered 7, after V lost 9 bases and J lost 7 bases. The full variable domain, in which reference TRBV19 and TRBJ2-7 provide the parts outside the CDR3, is DGGITQSPKYLFRKEGQNVTLSCEQNLNHDAMYWYRQDPGQGLRLIYYSQIVNDFQKGDIAEGYSVSREKKESFPLTVTSAQKNPTAFYLCASAQGAGEQYFGPGTRLTVT.

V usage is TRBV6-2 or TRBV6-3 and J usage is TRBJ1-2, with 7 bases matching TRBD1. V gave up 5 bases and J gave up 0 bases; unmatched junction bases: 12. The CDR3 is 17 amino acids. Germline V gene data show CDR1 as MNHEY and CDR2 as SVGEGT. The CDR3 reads CASSRPGTAVPNYGYTF. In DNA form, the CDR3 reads TGTGCCAGCAGTCGTCCCGGGACAGCCGTACCTAACTATGGCTACACCTTC.

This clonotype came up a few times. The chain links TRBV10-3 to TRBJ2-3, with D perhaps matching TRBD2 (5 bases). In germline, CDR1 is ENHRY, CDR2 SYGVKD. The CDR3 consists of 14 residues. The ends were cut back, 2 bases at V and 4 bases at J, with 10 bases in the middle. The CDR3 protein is CAISEPSGADTQYF. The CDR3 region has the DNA TGTGCCATCAGTGAGCCCAGCGGCGCAGATACGCAGTATTTT.

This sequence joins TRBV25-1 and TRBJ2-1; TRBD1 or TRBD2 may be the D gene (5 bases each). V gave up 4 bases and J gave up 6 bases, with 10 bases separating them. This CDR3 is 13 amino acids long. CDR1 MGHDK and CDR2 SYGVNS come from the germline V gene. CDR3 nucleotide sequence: TGTGCCAGCAGTGCGGGACGGATCAATGAGCAGTTCTTC. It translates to CASSAGRINEQFF.

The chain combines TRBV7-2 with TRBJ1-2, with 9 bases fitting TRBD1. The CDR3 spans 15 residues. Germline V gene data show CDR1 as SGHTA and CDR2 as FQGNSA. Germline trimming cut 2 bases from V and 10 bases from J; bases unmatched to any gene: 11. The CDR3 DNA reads TGTGCCAGCAGCTTAATATCCCCGGGACAGGGCATCTACACCTTC. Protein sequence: CASSLISPGQGIYTF.

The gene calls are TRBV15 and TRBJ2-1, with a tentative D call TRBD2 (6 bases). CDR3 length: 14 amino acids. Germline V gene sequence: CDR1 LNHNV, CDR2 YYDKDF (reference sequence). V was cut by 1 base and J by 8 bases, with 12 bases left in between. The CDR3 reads CATSRGKTGDEQFF. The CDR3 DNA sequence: TGTGCCACCAGCAGAGGGAAAACGGGGGATGAGCAGTTCTTC.

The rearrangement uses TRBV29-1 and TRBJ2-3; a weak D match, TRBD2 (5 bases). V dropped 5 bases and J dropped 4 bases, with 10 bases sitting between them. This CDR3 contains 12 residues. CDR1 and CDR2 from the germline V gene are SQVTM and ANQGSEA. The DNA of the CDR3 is TGCAGCGTTCTACGGGGTCCAGATACGCAGTATTTT. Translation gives CSVLRGPDTQYF.

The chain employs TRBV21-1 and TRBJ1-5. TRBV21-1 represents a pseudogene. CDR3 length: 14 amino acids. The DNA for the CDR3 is TGTGCCAGCAGCAAAGTTGCAGAGAATCAGCCCCAGCATTTT. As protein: CASSKVAENQPQHF.

The CDR3 DNA reads TGCAGTGCTAGAGATGTGCGGGGGACTCCCCTAAGCTCCTACAATGAGCAGTTCTTC. Amino acid sequence: CSARDVRGTPLSSYNEQFF. The rearrangement links TRBV20-1 to TRBJ2-1; 7 nucleotides agree with TRBD2. The CDR3 runs 19 residues. V dropped 0 bases and J dropped 0; count of bases not matched to a gene: 14. The germline CDR1 and CDR2 sequences are DFQATT and SNEGSKA (reference sequence).

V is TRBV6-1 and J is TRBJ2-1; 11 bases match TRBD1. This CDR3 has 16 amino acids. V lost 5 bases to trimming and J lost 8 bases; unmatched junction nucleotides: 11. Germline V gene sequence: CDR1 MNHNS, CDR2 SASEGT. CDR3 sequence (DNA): TGTGCCAGCAGTAAAGACCGGGACAGGGGGGGGGATGAGCAGTTCTTC. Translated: CASSKDRDRGGDEQFF.